This paragraph reports one TCR beta chain. Its antigen is as yet unknown. Naive CD8 cells lacked CD45RO, underwent positive selection for CCR7 and left out terminally differentiated effector memory CD45RA+ cells. 150 to 250 ng DNA, tens of thousands of T cell genomes, went into each sorted-subset replicate PCR. This table comes from immunoSEQ multiplex PCR, and its TCRdb copy is limited to in-frame clones, with some not included. The data hold about 1,900,000 clones, with roughly 95% observed a single time. Germline CDR1 reads SGDLS; CDR2 reads YYNGEE. This CDR3 contains 15 residues. Trimming removed 4 bases from V and 2 bases from J, with 14 bases in between. The sample is drawn from a study of shared clonotypes between healthy human individuals. Study observations and caveats: A handful of donors showed sharing of about 4.7% of naive CD4 clonotypes. Across subsets, estimated richness was generally greater for naive than for memory populations.

Sequences were obtained from naive CD8+ T cells sorted from blood. This sequence joins TRBV9 and TRBJ2-3, with D possibly TRBD2 on 6 matching bases. The sequence came from a young man in good health. In nucleotides, the CDR3 is TGTGCCAGCAGCAAGACGGGAGCAAACACAGATACGCAGTATTTT. Encoded protein: CASSKTGANTDTQYF. Combining the CDR3 with reference TRBV9 and TRBJ2-3 gives the whole variable domain DSGVTQTPKHLITATGQRVTLRCSPRSGDLSVYWYQQSLDQGLQFLIQYYNGEERAKGNILERFSAQQFPDLHSELNLSSLELGDSALYFCASSKTGANTDTQYFGPGTRLTVL.